Listed below are T cell receptor beta chains from one sample, sequenced in a study of cytomegalovirus exposure and HLA in healthy donors. Measured with immunoSEQ multiplex PCR; TCRdb has only the in-frame clones, and not every one. In total, the table holds more than 90,000 clones. Sequencing used PBMCs. Every receptor here comes from a young man in good health and CMV-seronegative. Both conserved end residues are part of each CDR3. D genes are given only for firm matches.

j_gene,len,d_gene,v_gene,CDR3aa,CDR3nt
TRBJ2-1,16,NA,TRBV21-1,CASSRWTSGRGGEQFF,TGTGCCAGCAGCAGGTGGACTAGCGGGAGAGGCGGTGAGCAGTTCTTC
TRBJ1-4,14,NA,TRBV5-1,CASSFQGVDEKLFF,TGCGCCAGCAGCTTCCAAGGGGTGGATGAAAAACTGTTTTTT
TRBJ2-5,13,NA,TRBV11-2,CASSFGQRETQYF,TGTGCCAGCAGCTTCGGACAGCGAGAGACCCAGTACTTC
TRBJ1-5,15,TRBD1,TRBV6-5,CASSYKGGIGQPQHF,TGTGCCAGCAGTTACAAAGGGGGCATAGGTCAGCCCCAGCATTTT
TRBJ2-2,15,NA,TRBV2,CASRGPRTTPGELFF,TGTGCCAGCAGAGGTCCCCGGACAACTCCCGGGGAGCTGTTTTTT
TRBJ2-5,14,NA,TRBV18,CASSPGTIQETQYF,TGTGCCAGCTCACCGGGGACAATCCAAGAGACCCAGTACTTC
TRBJ1-1,14,TRBD1,TRBV28,CASSLPGTASEAFF,TGTGCCAGCAGTTTACCCGGGACAGCCTCTGAAGCTTTCTTT
TRBJ1-2,14,TRBD1,TRBV15,CATSRETGGYSYTF,TGTGCCACCAGCAGAGAGACAGGGGGATATAGCTACACCTTC
TRBJ2-2,15,NA,TRBV5-1,CASSPVAGNTGELFF,TGCGCCAGCAGCCCCGTTGCAGGGAACACCGGGGAGCTGTTTTTT
TRBJ2-3,14,NA,TRBV7-3,CASSPGTSTDTQYF,TGTGCCAGCAGCCCTGGGACTAGCACAGATACGCAGTATTTT
TRBJ2-1,15,TRBD2,TRBV5-1,CASSGGGGSYNEQFF,TGCGCCAGCAGCGGTGGGGGGGGGTCCTACAATGAGCAGTTCTTC
TRBJ1-2,15,TRBD1,TRBV7-6,CASSLGAGGNYGYTF,TGTGCCAGCAGCTTAGGCGCAGGGGGGAACTATGGCTACACCTTC
TRBJ1-2,17,TRBD1,TRBV7-9,CASSLAGTGGSISGYTF,TGTGCCAGCAGCTTAGCGGGGACAGGGGGCTCAATTAGTGGCTACACCTTC
TRBJ2-7,13,TRBD1,TRBV7-9,CASSPDRVYEQYF,TGTGCCAGCAGCCCGGACAGGGTCTACGAGCAGTACTTC
TRBJ1-4,15,NA,TRBV13,CASSLGNSNNEKLFF,TGTGCCAGCAGCTTAGGGAACAGCAATAATGAAAAACTGTTTTTT
TRBJ2-5,15,TRBD1,TRBV4-2,CASSQEGGREETQYF,TGTGCCAGCAGCCAGGAAGGGGGCAGGGAAGAGACCCAGTACTTC
TRBJ1-2,12,NA,TRBV6-5,CRWPGVNYGYTF,TGTCGGTGGCCAGGGGTTAACTATGGCTACACCTTC
TRBJ2-5,16,TRBD2,TRBV5-4,CASSSGLAGAGETQYF,TGTGCCAGCAGCTCCGGACTAGCGGGGGCGGGGGAGACCCAGTACTTC
TRBJ2-3,16,TRBD2,TRBV6-5,CASSYSAGGGTDTQYF,TGTGCCAGCAGTTACTCGGCGGGGGGTGGCACAGATACGCAGTATTTT
TRBJ2-6,15,NA,TRBV7-2,CASSELAAGANVLTF,TGTGCCAGCAGCGAACTAGCTGCTGGGGCCAACGTCCTGACTTTC
TRBJ2-1,16,TRBD2,TRBV14,CASSHLAGGPNHEQFF,TGTGCCAGCAGCCACTTAGCGGGGGGGCCTAACCATGAGCAGTTCTTC
TRBJ1-2,14,TRBD1,TRBV6-5,CASTRGQGLYGYTF,TGTGCCAGCACTCGGGGACAGGGACTCTATGGCTACACCTTC
TRBJ1-3,14,TRBD1,TRBV5-1,CASSPQGAGNTIYF,TGCGCCAGCAGCCCCCAGGGGGCTGGAAACACCATATATTTT
TRBJ2-3,16,NA,TRBV29-1,CSVEDQWRGSTDTQYF,TGCAGCGTTGAAGATCAGTGGCGGGGTTCTACAGATACGCAGTATTTT
TRBJ2-5,14,NA,TRBV4-2,CASSQGQAQETQYF,TGTGCCAGCAGCCAAGGACAGGCCCAAGAGACCCAGTACTTC
TRBJ1-4,14,NA,TRBV19,CASSPGKTNEKLFF,TGTGCCAGTAGTCCGGGAAAGACAAATGAAAAACTGTTTTTT
TRBJ2-5,15,TRBD1,TRBV18,CASSPGTGFRETQYF,TGTGCCAGCTCACCCGGGACAGGGTTCCGAGAGACCCAGTACTTC
TRBJ2-2,14,NA,TRBV6-6,CASSSPGGTGELFF,TGTGCCAGCAGTTCCCCAGGAGGGACCGGGGAGCTGTTTTTT
TRBJ2-7,13,NA,TRBV27,CASSFSTPYEQYF,TGTGCCAGCAGTTTTTCTACCCCCTACGAGCAGTACTTC
TRBJ1-5,14,TRBD1,TRBV28,CASRETGDYQPQHF,TGTGCCAGCAGGGAGACAGGGGACTATCAGCCCCAGCATTTT
TRBJ1-2,13,TRBD1,TRBV2,CASRDRANYGYTF,TGTGCCAGCCGGGACAGGGCTAACTATGGCTACACCTTC
TRBJ2-5,16,NA,TRBV7-8,CASSFGYRGGQETQYF,TGTGCCAGCAGCTTTGGGTACAGGGGGGGCCAAGAGACCCAGTACTTC
TRBJ2-3,12,NA,TRBV9,CASSPITDTQYF,TGTGCCAGCAGCCCCATCACAGATACGCAGTATTTT
TRBJ2-7,15,TRBD2,TRBV6-5,CASSYGRGGLDEQYF,TGTGCCAGCAGTTACGGGCGGGGGGGCCTCGACGAGCAGTACTTC
TRBJ1-2,13,NA,TRBV19,CASSIGTVPGYTF,TGTGCCAGTAGTATAGGCACAGTCCCCGGCTACACCTTC
TRBJ1-2,14,TRBD1,TRBV5-4,CASSAPTGVDGYTF,TGTGCCAGCAGCGCCCCGACAGGGGTTGATGGCTACACCTTC
TRBJ1-6,14,TRBD1,TRBV10-3,CASGTGLGTSPLHF,TGTGCCTCAGGGACAGGGTTAGGCACTTCACCCCTCCACTTT